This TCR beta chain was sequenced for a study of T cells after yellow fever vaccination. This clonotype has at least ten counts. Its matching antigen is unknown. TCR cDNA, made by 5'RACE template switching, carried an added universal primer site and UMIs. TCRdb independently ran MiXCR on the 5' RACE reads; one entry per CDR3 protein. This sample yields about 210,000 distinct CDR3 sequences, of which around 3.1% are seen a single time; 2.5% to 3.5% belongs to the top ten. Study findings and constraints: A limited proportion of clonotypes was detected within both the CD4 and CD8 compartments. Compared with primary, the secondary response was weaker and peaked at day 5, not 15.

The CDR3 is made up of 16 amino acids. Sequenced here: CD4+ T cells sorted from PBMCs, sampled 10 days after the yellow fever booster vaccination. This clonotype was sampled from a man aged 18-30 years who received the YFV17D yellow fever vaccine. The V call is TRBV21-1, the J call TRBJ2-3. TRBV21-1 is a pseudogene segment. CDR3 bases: TGTGCCAGCAGCAAAGTACACAGTTCACCCCCAGATACGCAGTATTTT. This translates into CASSKVHSSPPDTQYF.